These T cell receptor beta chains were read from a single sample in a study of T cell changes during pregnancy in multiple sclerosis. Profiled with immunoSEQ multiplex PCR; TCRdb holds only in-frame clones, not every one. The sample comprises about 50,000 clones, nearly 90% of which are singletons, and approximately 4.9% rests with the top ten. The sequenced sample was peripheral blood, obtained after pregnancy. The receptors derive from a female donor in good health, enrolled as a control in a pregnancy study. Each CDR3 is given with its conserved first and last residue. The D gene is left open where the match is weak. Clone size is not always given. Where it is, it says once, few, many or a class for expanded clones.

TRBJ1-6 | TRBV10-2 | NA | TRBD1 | TGCGCCAGCAGACCGGGACAGGGCCCACGACCCCTCCACTTT | CASRPGQGPRPLHF
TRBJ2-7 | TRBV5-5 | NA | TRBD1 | TGTGCCAGCAGCAGGACCCGGGGACAGATATACGAGCAGTACTTC | CASSRTRGQIYEQYF
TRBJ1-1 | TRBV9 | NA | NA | TGTGCCAGCAGCGTAATAGCCCAGAACACTGAAGCTTTCTTT | CASSVIAQNTEAFF
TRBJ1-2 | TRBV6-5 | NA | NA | TGTGCCAGCAGTTATGGGGAGGGCGGTGGCTACACCTTC | CASSYGEGGGYTF
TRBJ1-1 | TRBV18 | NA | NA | TGTGCCAGCTCCCCAGGGTGGGAGGCTTTCTTT | CASSPGWEAFF
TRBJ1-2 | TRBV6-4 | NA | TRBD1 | TGTGCCAGCAGGGGGACAGGGGCTGGCTACACCTTC | CASRGTGAGYTF
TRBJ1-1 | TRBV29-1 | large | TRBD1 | TGCAGCGTTGAAGCCGGGACAGGGAACACTGAAGCTTTCTTT | CSVEAGTGNTEAFF
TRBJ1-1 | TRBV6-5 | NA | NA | TGTGCCAGCAGTTACGAGGAATACACTGAAGCTTTCTTT | CASSYEEYTEAFF
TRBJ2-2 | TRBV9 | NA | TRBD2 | TGTGCCAGCTCCCCGGGACTAGTGGGCTGGGAGCTGTTTTTT | CASSPGLVGWELFF
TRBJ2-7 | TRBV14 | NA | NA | TGTGCCAGCAGCCAAGGAAACAGAATCAGCGAGCAGTACTTC | CASSQGNRISEQYF
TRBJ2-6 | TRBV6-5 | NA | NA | TGTGCCAGCAGTTCAGGGGGACTGTCCAACGTCCTGACTTTC | CASSSGGLSNVLTF
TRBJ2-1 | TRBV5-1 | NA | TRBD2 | TGCGCCAGCGGTCCGGGACTAGCGGGAGGTCGGTCCTACAATGAGCAGTTCTTC | CASGPGLAGGRSYNEQFF
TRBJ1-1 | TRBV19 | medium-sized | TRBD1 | TGTGCCAGTAGTTTTGGACAGGGGACTGAAGCTTTCTTT | CASSFGQGTEAFF
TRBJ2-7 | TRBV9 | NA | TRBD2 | TGTGCCAGCAGCATCGGGACTAGCGGTGGCTACGAGCAGTACTTC | CASSIGTSGGYEQYF
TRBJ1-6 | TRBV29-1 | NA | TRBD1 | TGCAGCGTGGGACAGGGTAATAATTCACCCCTCCACTTT | CSVGQGNNSPLHF
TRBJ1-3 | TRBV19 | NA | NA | TGTGCCAGTAGTATAGCCGGGATCTCCGGAAACACCATATATTTT | CASSIAGISGNTIYF
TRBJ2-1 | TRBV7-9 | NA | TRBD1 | TGTGCCAGCAGCTTGGGACAGGGACGGGTCTTC | CASSLGQGRVF
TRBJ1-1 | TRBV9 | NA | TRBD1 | TGTGCCAGCAGCTTCGGACAGGGGCGCCCGAACACTGAAGCTTTCTTT | CASSFGQGRPNTEAFF
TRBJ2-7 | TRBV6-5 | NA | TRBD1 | TGTGCCAGCAGTTACGGGACAGGGGTCTCCTACGAGCAGTACTTC | CASSYGTGVSYEQYF
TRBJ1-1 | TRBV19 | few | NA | TGTGCCAGTAGTGAACAGCAGAACACTGAAGCTTTCTTT | CASSEQQNTEAFF
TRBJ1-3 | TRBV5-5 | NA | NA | TGTGCCAGCAGCTCCGGGTATTCTGGAAACACCATATATTTT | CASSSGYSGNTIYF
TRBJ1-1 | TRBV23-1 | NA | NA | TGCGCCACCCGAGGAGGAGAAAGGATGCGAGCTTTCTTT | CATRGGERMRAFF
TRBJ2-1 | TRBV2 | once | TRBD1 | TGTGCCAGCAGGGACAGGGTTACCTACAATGAGCAGTTCTTC | CASRDRVTYNEQFF
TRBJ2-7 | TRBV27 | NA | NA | TGTGCCAGCAGTTTACCTCCCGGACAGTCCGGCGAGCAGTACTTC | CASSLPPGQSGEQYF
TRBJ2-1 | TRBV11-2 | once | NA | TGTGCCAGCAGCTTAGGGACGGGGAATGGCAATGAGCAGTTCTTC | CASSLGTGNGNEQFF
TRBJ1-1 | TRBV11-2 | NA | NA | TGTGCCAGCAGCTTAGATGGGGGCAGAGGAGCTTTCTTT | CASSLDGGRGAFF
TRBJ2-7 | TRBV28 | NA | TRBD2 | TGTGCCAGCAGTTCCCCTCCGGGACTAGCGGGAGTATTACTCTCCTACGAGCAGTACTTC | CASSSPPGLAGVLLSYEQYF
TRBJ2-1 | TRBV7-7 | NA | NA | TGTGCTAGCAGCTTAATCGGTGGTTCCTACAATGAGCAGTTCTTC | CASSLIGGSYNEQFF
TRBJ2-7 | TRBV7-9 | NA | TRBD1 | TGTGCCAGCAGCCCCACCCCCGGACAGGGGAACTACGAGCAGTACTTC | CASSPTPGQGNYEQYF
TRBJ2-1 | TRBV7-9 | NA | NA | TGTGCCAGCAGCCAAGGTACGGACTACTACAATGAGCAGTTCTTC | CASSQGTDYYNEQFF
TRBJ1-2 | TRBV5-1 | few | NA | TGCGCCAGCAACCCTACGACAGGATGGATTTATGGCTACACCTTC | CASNPTTGWIYGYTF
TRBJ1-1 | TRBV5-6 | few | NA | TGTGCCAGCAGCTTCGGGTACACTGAAGCTTTCTTT | CASSFGYTEAFF
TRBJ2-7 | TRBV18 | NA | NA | TGTGCCAGCTCTTTATCTTCCTGGCCCTCATCCTACGAGCAGTACTTC | CASSLSSWPSSYEQYF
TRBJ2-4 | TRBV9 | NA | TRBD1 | TGTGCCAGCAGCGGGGGACAGAGACTAGCCAAAAACATTCAGTACTTC | CASSGGQRLAKNIQYF
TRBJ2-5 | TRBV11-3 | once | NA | TGTGCCAGCAGCCCAGACGGGGGAGAGACCCAGTACTTC | CASSPDGGETQYF
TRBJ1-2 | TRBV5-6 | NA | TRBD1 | TGTGCCAGCAGCCCAGGGACAGGCGTTCACTATGGCTACACCTTC | CASSPGTGVHYGYTF
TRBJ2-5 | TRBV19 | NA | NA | TGTGCCAGTAGTATAGGGTGGGGGGGCGGTCAAGAGACCCAGTACTTC | CASSIGWGGGQETQYF
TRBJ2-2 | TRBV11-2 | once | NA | TGTGCCAGCAGCTTCGGGGCCGGGGAGCTGTTTTTT | CASSFGAGELFF
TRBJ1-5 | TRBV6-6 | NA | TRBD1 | TGTGCCAGCAGTTACGGGACAGGGCTAGTCCGCCAGCATTTT | CASSYGTGLVRQHF
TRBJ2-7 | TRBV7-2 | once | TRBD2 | TGTGCCAGCAGCCGGACTAGCGGGGGCCATACACGGTACGAGCAGTACTTC | CASSRTSGGHTRYEQYF
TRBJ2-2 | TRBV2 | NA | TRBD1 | TGTGCCATTGCAAGCCCAGGGGGAGCACACACCGGGGAGCTGTTTTTT | CAIASPGGAHTGELFF
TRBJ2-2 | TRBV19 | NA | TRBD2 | TGTGCCAGTAGTATAACCGGGACTAGCGGGGGAAGGAACACCGGGGAGCTGTTTTTT | CASSITGTSGGRNTGELFF
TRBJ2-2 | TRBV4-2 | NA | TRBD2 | TGTGCCAGCAGCCAAGGGACTAGCGAGGTCGGGGAGCTGTTTTTT | CASSQGTSEVGELFF
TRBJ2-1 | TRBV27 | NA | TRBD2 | TGTGCCAGCAGTTTAGGAGGGAGGGCCGATGTCAATGAGCAGTTCTTC | CASSLGGRADVNEQFF
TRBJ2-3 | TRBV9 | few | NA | TGTGCCAGCAGCGTAGTGACAGAAGCGCAGTATTTT | CASSVVTEAQYF
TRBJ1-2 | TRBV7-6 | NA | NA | TGTGCCAGCAGCTTAGATGCCAGGGGCGCGGGTGGCTACACCTTC | CASSLDARGAGGYTF
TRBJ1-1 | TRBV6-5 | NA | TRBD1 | TGTGCCAGCAGTTACCAGGGGGCGGACACTGAAGCTTTCTTT | CASSYQGADTEAFF
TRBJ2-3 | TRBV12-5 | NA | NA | TGTGCTAGTGGTTTGGTACCCGAGGGCACAGATACGCAGTATTTT | CASGLVPEGTDTQYF
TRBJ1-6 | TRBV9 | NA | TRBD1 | TGTGCCAGCAGCGTAGGACAGGGCAGGGGAAATTCACCCCTCCACTTT | CASSVGQGRGNSPLHF
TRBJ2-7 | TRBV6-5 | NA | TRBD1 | TGTGCCAGCAGTTACCGGTCAGGGGGCTACGAGCAGTACTTC | CASSYRSGGYEQYF
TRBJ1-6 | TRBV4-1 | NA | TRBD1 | TGCGCCAGCAGCCCGGAGGGACAGGGGGTTCTTTTATCCCTCCACTTT | CASSPEGQGVLLSLHF
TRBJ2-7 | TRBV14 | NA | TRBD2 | TGTGCCAGCAGCCAAGATACTAGCGCGCGGTTTCTGGACTTC | CASSQDTSARFLDF
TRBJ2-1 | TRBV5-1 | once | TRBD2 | TGCGCCAGCGCGCTAGCGGGCGGACCGACCTACAATGAGCAGTTCTTC | CASALAGGPTYNEQFF
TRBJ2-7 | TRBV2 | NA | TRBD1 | TGTGCCAGCAGCGAGGACAGGGGGCTCCACGAGCAGTACTTC | CASSEDRGLHEQYF
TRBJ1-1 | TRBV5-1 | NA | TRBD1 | TGCGCCAGCAGCTTGGTCAGGGGGAGCACTGAAGCTTTCTTT | CASSLVRGSTEAFF
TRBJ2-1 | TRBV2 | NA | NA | TGTGCCAGTGCGGAGTGGAATGAGCAGTTCTTC | CASAEWNEQFF
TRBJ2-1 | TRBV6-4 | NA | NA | TGTGCCAGCAGTGACTCTTCCCGCCAGGTGAATGAGCAGTTCTTC | CASSDSSRQVNEQFF
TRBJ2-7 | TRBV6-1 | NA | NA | TGTGCCAGCAGCCAGGGACACTTCTACGAGCAGTACTTC | CASSQGHFYEQYF
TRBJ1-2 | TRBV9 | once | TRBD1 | TGTGCCAGCAGCGCCCTGAGGGAGGACAGGGGCTATGGCTACACCTTC | CASSALREDRGYGYTF